This T cell receptor (beta chain) was identified in a study of cytomegalovirus exposure and HLA in healthy donors. Study observations and caveats: Near-uniform donor sequencing depth was presumed by presence/absence analyses. The productive fraction for most TCR beta V segments was about 87% or about 30% in an earlier analysis. For cytomegalovirus status, the classifier reportedly gave diagnoses with high specificity and sensitivity.

Notes on this clone: Its target is unknown.

Primers included in the PCR were 60 Vbeta and 13 Jbeta primers. The repertoire was sequenced with immunoSEQ multiplex PCR; TCRdb's copy has only in-frame clones and lacks some. The repertoire has 130,000 or so clones, roughly three quarters of them found once; the top ten carry less than 4%. This sequence originates from a man younger than 40 in good health and CMV-seronegative. Sequencing input: PBMCs.

The CDR3 DNA is TGCGCCAGCGATCCGGGACAGGGGGTTTTAAACACTGAAGCTTTCTTT. It is translated as CASDPGQGVLNTEAFF. The V call is TRBV4-1, the J call TRBJ1-1, with 11 bases lining up with TRBD1. The junction had 10 bases not matched to a gene; V was cut back by 8 bases and J by 2 bases. CDR1 is MGHRA, CDR2 YSYEKL, per germline. There are 16 residues in the CDR3.